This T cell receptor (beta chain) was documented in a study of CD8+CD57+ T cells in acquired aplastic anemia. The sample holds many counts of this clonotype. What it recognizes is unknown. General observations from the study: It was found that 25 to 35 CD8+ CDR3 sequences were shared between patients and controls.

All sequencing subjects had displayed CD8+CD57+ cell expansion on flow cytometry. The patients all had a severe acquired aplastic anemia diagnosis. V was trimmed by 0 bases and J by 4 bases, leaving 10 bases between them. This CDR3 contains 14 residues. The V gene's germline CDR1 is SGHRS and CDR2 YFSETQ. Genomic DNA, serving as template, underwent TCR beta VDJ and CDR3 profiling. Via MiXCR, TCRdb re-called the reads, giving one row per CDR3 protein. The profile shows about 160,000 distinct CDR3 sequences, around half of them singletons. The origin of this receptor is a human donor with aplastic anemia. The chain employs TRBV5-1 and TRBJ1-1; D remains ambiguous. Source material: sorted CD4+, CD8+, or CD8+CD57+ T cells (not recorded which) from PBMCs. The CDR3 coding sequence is TGCGCCAGCAGCTTGGCCATGGGGAGCACTGAAGCTTTCTTT. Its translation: CASSLAMGSTEAFF.